These T cell receptor beta chains were read from a single sample in a study of blood T cell repertoires in COVID-19. TCRdb keeps only in-frame clones here, not all; method: immunoSEQ multiplex PCR. The table has tens of thousands of clones, around 84% seen once. The sample consisted of peripheral blood. These receptors were collected from an older man with active COVID-19. The CDR3 runs from the conserved cysteine through the conserved F or W. A D gene is named only where the DNA matches it firmly. Some rows mark clone size as missing; the rest say once, few, many or name a class of expanded clone.

>NA|TRBJ2-3|NA|13|TRBV3-1/TRBV3-2
CASSQDPSDTQYF
TGTGCCAGCAGCCAAGATCCCTCAGATACGCAGTATTTT
>NA|TRBJ1-2|NA|12|TRBV5-1
CASSLDSYGYTF
TGCGCCAGCAGCTTGGATAGCTATGGCTACACCTTC
>TRBD1|TRBJ1-3|NA|15|TRBV19
CASRPGTGLGNTIYF
TGTGCCAGTAGACCTGGGACAGGCCTAGGAAACACCATATATTTT
>NA|TRBJ2-3|NA|12|TRBV20-1
CSASARGTTQYF
TGCAGTGCTAGTGCCCGGGGGACCACGCAGTATTTT
>TRBD1|TRBJ1-4|NA|14|TRBV29-1
CSVAVEGQGSKLFF
TGCAGCGTTGCCGTAGAGGGACAGGGTTCAAAACTGTTTTTT
>TRBD2|TRBJ2-1|NA|15|TRBV11-3
CASSLGTSSTNEQFF
TGTGCCAGCAGCTTAGGGACTAGCAGTACGAATGAGCAGTTCTTC
>NA|TRBJ1-2|NA|15|TRBV19
CASSIEASTNYGYTF
TGTGCCAGTAGTATAGAGGCCAGTACTAACTATGGCTACACCTTC
>TRBD1|TRBJ1-6|NA|14|TRBV19
CASSMAGGNSPLHF
TGTGCCAGTAGTATGGCAGGGGGTAATTCACCCCTCCACTTT
>TRBD1|TRBJ1-1|NA|16|TRBV4-3
CASSQGPGQGTAEAFF
TGCGCCAGCAGCCAAGGTCCGGGACAGGGGACGGCTGAAGCTTTCTTT
>TRBD1|TRBJ2-7|NA|13|TRBV27
CASSFRDRYEQYF
TGTGCCAGCAGTTTCAGGGACAGGTACGAGCAGTACTTC
>TRBD2|TRBJ2-3|NA|14|TRBV7-2
CASSFSGGEDTQYF
TGTGCCAGCAGCTTTTCCGGGGGGGAAGATACGCAGTATTTT
>TRBD1|TRBJ1-2|NA|15|TRBV5-5
CASSPVLGQGQGYTF
TGTGCCAGCAGCCCCGTCCTGGGACAGGGACAAGGCTACACCTTC
>NA|TRBJ1-1|NA|15|TRBV4-3
CASSQESGVNTEAFF
TGCGCCAGCAGCCAAGAATCAGGGGTGAACACTGAAGCTTTCTTT
>NA|TRBJ1-2|few|15|TRBV7-3
CASSPTGARGYGYTF
TGTGCCAGCAGCCCCACTGGGGCGCGGGGCTATGGCTACACCTTC
>NA|TRBJ2-7|NA|13|TRBV7-2
CASSSARQYEQYF
TGTGCCAGCAGCTCTGCCCGACAATACGAGCAGTACTTC
>NA|TRBJ1-4|NA|15|TRBV5-1
CASSSTGTSSEKLFF
TGCGCCAGCAGCTCAACCGGGACATCCTCCGAAAAACTGTTTTTT